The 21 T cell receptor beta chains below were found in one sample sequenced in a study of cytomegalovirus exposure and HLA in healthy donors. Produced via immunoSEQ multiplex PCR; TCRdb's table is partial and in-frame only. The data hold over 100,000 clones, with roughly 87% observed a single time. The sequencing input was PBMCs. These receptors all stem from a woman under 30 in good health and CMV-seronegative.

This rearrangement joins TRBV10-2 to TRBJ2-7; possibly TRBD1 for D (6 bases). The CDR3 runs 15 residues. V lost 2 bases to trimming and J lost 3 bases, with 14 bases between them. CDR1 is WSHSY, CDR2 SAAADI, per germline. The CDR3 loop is CASSELPDSYYEQYF. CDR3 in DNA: TGCGCCAGCAGTGAGCTACCGGACAGCTACTACGAGCAGTACTTC.

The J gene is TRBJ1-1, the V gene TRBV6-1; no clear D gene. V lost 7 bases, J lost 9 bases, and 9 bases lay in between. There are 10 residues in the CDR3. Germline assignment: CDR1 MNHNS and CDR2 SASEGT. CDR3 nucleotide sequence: TGTGCCAGCATTCGGGGAAAAGCTTTCTTT. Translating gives CASIRGKAFF.

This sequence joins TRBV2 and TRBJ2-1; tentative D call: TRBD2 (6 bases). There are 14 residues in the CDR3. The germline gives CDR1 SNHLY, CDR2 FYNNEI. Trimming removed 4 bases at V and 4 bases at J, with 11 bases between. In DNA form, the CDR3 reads TGTGCCAGCAGTGGGTTGGGGGGTTACAATGAGCAGTTCTTC. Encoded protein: CASSGLGGYNEQFF.

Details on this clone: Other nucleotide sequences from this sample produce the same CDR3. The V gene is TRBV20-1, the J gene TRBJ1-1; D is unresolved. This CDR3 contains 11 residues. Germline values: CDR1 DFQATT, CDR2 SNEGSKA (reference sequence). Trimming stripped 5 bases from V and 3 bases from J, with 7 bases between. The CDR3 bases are TGCAGTGCTCGGAGGGACACTGAAGCTTTCTTT. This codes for CSARRDTEAFF.

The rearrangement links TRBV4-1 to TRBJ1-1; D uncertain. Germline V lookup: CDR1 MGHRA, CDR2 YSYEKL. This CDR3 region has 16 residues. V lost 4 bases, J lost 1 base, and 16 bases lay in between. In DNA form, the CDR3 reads TGCGCCAGCAGCCCCCTACCGCCACCGCCGAACACTGAAGCTTTCTTT. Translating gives CASSPLPPPPNTEAFF.

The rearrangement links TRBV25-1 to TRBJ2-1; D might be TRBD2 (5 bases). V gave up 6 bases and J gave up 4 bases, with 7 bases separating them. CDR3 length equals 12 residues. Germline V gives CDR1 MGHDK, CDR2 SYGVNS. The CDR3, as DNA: TGTGCCAGCAGGAGAGGGTACAATGAGCAGTTCTTC. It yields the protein CASRRGYNEQFF.

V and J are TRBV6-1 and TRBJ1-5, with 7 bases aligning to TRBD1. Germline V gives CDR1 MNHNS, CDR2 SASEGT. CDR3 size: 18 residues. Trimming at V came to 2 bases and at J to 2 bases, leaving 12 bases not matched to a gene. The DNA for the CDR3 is TGTGCCAGCAGTGAAACGCAGGGGGATTGGTATGGCAATCAGCCCCAGCATTTT. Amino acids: CASSETQGDWYGNQPQHF.

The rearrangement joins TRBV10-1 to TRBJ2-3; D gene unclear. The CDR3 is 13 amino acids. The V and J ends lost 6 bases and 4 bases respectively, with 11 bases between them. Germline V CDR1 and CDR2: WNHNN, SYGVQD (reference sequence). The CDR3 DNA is TGCGCCAGCAGCCCTCTTGTATCAGATACGCAGTATTTT. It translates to CASSPLVSDTQYF.

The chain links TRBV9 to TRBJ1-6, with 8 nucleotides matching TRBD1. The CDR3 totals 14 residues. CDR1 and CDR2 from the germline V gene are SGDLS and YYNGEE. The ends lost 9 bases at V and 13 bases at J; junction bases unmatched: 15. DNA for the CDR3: TGTGCCACCGCCTCCGGGACAGGTCTGGCCCCCCTCCACTTT. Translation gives CATASGTGLAPLHF.

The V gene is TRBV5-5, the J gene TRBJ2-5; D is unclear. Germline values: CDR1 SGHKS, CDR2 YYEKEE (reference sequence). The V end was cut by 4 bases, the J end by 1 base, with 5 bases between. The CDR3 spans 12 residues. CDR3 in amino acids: CASSPGQETQYF. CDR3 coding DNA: TGTGCCAGCAGCCCCGGCCAAGAGACCCAGTACTTC. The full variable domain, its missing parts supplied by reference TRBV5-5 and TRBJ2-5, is DAGVTQSPTHLIKTRGQQVTLRCSPISGHKSVSWYQQVLGQGPQFIFQYYEKEERGRGNFPDRFSARQFPNYSSELNVNALLLGDSALYLCASSPGQETQYFGPGTRLLVL.

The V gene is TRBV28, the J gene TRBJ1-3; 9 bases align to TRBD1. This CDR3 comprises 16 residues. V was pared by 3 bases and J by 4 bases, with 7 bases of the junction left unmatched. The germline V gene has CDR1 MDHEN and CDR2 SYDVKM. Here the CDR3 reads CASSFNTGGVGNTIYF. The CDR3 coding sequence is TGTGCCAGCAGTTTTAATACAGGGGGCGTGGGAAACACCATATATTTT.

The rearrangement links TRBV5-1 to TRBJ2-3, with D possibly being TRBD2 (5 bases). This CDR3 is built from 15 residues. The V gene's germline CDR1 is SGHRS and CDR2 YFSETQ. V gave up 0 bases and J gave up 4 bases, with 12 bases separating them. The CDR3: CASSLVFSAADTQYF. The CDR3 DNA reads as TGCGCCAGCAGCTTGGTTTTTAGCGCGGCAGATACGCAGTATTTT. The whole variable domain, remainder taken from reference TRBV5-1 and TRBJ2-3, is KAGVTQTPRYLIKTRGQQVTLSCSPISGHRSVSWYQQTPGQGLQFLFEYFSETQRNKGNFPGRFSGRQFSNSRSEMNVSTLELGDSALYLCASSLVFSAADTQYFGPGTRLTVL.

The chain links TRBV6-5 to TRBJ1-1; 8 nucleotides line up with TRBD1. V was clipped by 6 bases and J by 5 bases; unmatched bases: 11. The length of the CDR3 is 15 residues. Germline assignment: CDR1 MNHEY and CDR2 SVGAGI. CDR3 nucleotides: TGTGCCAGCAGGCCTCCACAGGGGGGAGGAACTGAAGCTTTCTTT. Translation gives CASRPPQGGGTEAFF.

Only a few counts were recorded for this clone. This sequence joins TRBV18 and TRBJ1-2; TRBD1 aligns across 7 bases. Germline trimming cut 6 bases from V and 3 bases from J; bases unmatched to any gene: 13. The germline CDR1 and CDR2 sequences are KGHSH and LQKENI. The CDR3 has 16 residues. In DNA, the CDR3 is TGTGCCAGCTCGTCAACTACAGGGGCCCAGGACTATGGCTACACCTTC. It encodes CASSSTTGAQDYGYTF.

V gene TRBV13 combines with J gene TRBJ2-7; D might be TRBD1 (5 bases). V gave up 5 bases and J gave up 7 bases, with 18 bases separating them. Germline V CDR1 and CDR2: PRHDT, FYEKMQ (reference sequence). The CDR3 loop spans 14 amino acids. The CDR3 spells CASSTQTTGWEQYF. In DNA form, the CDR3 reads TGTGCCAGCAGCACACAAACAACAGGTTGGGAGCAGTACTTC.

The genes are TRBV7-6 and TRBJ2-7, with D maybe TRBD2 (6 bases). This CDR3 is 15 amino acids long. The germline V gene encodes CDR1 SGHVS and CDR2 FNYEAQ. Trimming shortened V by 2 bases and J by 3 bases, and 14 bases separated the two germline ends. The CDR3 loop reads CASSLYDGGNYEQYF. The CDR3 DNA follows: TGTGCCAGCAGCTTATATGACGGAGGGAACTACGAGCAGTACTTC.

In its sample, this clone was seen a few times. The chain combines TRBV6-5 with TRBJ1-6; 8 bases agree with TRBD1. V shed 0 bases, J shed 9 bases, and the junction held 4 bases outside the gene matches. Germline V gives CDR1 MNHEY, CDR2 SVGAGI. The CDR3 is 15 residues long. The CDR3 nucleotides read TGTGCCAGCAGTTACTCCGGGACAGGTGGTTCACCCCTCCACTTT. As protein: CASSYSGTGGSPLHF.

The CDR3 loop reads CSVLGQGQKAFF. The CDR3 bases are TGCAGCGTCCTAGGACAGGGACAAAAAGCTTTCTTT. The chain combines TRBV29-1 with TRBJ1-1; 8 nucleotides match TRBD1. Germline trimming cut 6 bases from V and 9 bases from J; bases unmatched to any gene: 9. Germline V lookup: CDR1 SQVTM, CDR2 ANQGSEA. This CDR3 region has 12 residues.

CDR3 nucleotide sequence: TGCGCCAGCAGAGGTGGAGTAACCGGGGAGCTGTTTTTT. Translation gives CASRGGVTGELFF. The rearrangement links TRBV10-2 to TRBJ2-2; no firm D call. The CDR3 length is 13 residues. Germline assignment: CDR1 WSHSY and CDR2 SAAADI. The V and J ends lost 6 bases and 5 bases respectively, with 10 bases between them.

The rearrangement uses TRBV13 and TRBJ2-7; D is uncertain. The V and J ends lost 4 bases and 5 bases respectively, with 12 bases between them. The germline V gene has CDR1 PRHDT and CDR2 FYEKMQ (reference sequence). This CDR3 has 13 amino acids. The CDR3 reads CASSSNTPHEQYF. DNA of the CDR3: TGTGCCAGCAGCTCCAACACCCCCCACGAGCAGTACTTC.

As DNA, the CDR3 is TGTGCCAGCAGTCCGACAGGGGATTTACAAGAGACCCAGTACTTC. Translation gives CASSPTGDLQETQYF. The chain employs TRBV6-6 and TRBJ2-5, with 8 nucleotides matching TRBD1. Germline V gene data show CDR1 as MNHNY and CDR2 as SVGAGI (reference sequence). The CDR3 contains 15 residues. With V trimmed by 5 bases and J by 2 bases, 7 bases remained unmatched.